The 21 T cell receptor beta chains presented below share a single source sample, sequenced in a study of T-cell reconstitution after alpha-beta-depleted transplantation in children. Preparing the TCRbeta library involved the use of unique molecular identifiers. TCRdb processed the PCR reads anew with MiXCR; each CDR3 protein has one entry. Here the sample spans about 250,000 distinct CDR3 sequences, 20% to 30% being singletons. This material consisted of PBMCs, mostly from graft donor cells, taken 360 days after TCRalphabeta/CD19-depleted stem cell transplant. The source of these receptors is a female patient between 2 and 15 years old who had a stem cell transplant for congenital amegakaryocytic thrombocytopenia, so the T cells may come from the graft donor.

The J gene is TRBJ2-7, the V gene TRBV4-3; the match to TRBD2 covers 9 bases. Unmatched junction bases numbered 10, after V lost 0 bases and J lost 4 bases. Germline CDR1 reads LGHNA; CDR2 reads YSLEER. The CDR3 contains 17 residues. DNA for the CDR3: TGCGCCAGCAGCCAAGATCGTGGGACTAGCAGGAAATACGAGCAGTACTTC. The encoded protein is CASSQDRGTSRKYEQYF.

The gene calls are TRBV28 and TRBJ1-2; 8 nucleotides line up with TRBD1. The V gene's germline CDR1 is MDHEN and CDR2 SYDVKM. J gave up 7 bases and V 6 bases, and 4 bases lay outside the gene matches. CDR3 length equals 12 residues. CDR3 in amino acids: CASRRTGLGYTF. Here the CDR3 DNA reads TGTGCCAGCAGAAGGACAGGGCTTGGCTACACCTTC.

The rearrangement joins TRBV12-3 or TRBV12-4 to TRBJ2-5; possible D gene TRBD2, 5 bases. V lost 3 bases, J lost 2 bases, and 13 bases lay in between. The CDR3 loop spans 15 amino acids. The CDR3 loop reads CASSFGGSPQETQYF. The CDR3, as DNA: TGTGCCAGCAGTTTTGGAGGCAGTCCACAAGAGACCCAGTACTTC.

This clonotype was detected only a few times. The V call is TRBV10-3, the J call TRBJ1-1; a weak D match, TRBD1 (6 bases). The CDR3 sequence is 12 residues long. The V gene lost 6 bases and the J gene lost 7 bases, with 12 bases spanning the gap. Germline-derived CDR1 and CDR2 are ENHRY and SYGVKD. The CDR3 coding sequence is TGTGCCATCAGAATGGACAGTCATGAAGCTTTCTTT. Translated: CAIRMDSHEAFF.

Many counts were recorded for this clonotype. V usage is TRBV10-2 and J usage is TRBJ1-5, with a possible D match to TRBD1 (5 bases). The CDR3 is 14 residues long. Trimming removed 0 bases from V and 4 bases from J, with 7 bases in between. Germline CDR1 reads WSHSY; CDR2 reads SAAADI. CDR3 coding DNA: TGCGCCAGCAGTGAGTCAGAGGGGAATCAGCCCCAGCATTTT. The encoded protein is CASSESEGNQPQHF.

This chain links TRBV2 with TRBJ1-2, with 7 bases identical to TRBD1. The CDR3 is 13 residues long. V shed 6 bases and J 2 bases; nucleotides not matched to a gene: 3. CDR1 is SNHLY and CDR2 is FYNNEI in the germline V gene. CDR3 amino acids: CASRPDRNYGYTF. CDR3 bases: TGTGCCAGCAGACCGGACAGGAACTATGGCTACACCTTC.

This clonotype has only a few counts. This chain uses TRBV5-4 with TRBJ2-6; maybe TRBD1 (6 bases). Between the trimmed V and J ends, which lost 5 bases and 3 bases, there was a span of 12 bases. From germline, CDR1 is SGHNT and CDR2 YYREEE (reference sequence). The CDR3 has 15 amino acids. DNA for the CDR3: TGTGCCAGCAGGCTTACAGGGAATGGGGCCAACGTCCTGACTTTC. This encodes CASRLTGNGANVLTF.

This chain connects TRBV6-2 or TRBV6-3 to TRBJ2-2; 9 nucleotides align to TRBD1. This CDR3 is built from 19 residues. V gave up 2 bases and J gave up 4 bases; unmatched junction bases: 14. Germline-derived CDR1 and CDR2 are MNHEY and SVGEGT. CDR3 in amino acids: CASSYPTEAGQGTTGELFF. CDR3 bases: TGTGCCAGCAGTTACCCAACGGAGGCGGGACAGGGAACCACCGGGGAGCTGTTTTTT.

This chain uses TRBV5-1 with TRBJ2-7, with D tentatively TRBD2 (6 bases). Trimming removed 2 bases from V and 0 bases from J, with 12 bases in between. Per germline, CDR1 SGHRS and CDR2 YFSETQ. This CDR3 has 15 amino acids. CDR3 sequence (DNA): TGCGCCAGCAGCTTAACAAGGCGGGGCTCCTACGAGCAGTACTTC. It is translated as CASSLTRRGSYEQYF.

J is TRBJ1-2 and V is TRBV19; no definite D call. This CDR3 is 14 amino acids long. V lost 4 bases, J lost 2 bases, and 11 bases lay in between. Germline CDR1 and CDR2: LNHDA and SQIVND (reference sequence). The CDR3 protein is CASSSTRRNYGYTF. CDR3 in DNA: TGTGCCAGTAGTAGTACACGGAGGAACTATGGCTACACCTTC. The full variable domain, its missing parts supplied by reference TRBV19 and TRBJ1-2, is DGGITQSPKYLFRKEGQNVTLSCEQNLNHDAMYWYRQDPGQGLRLIYYSQIVNDFQKGDIAEGYSVSREKKESFPLTVTSAQKNPTAFYLCASSSTRRNYGYTFGSGTRLTVV.

V and J are TRBV15 and TRBJ2-5; 7 bases align to TRBD1. V dropped 0 bases and J dropped 4; count of bases not matched to a gene: 8. This CDR3 contains 16 residues. CDR1 is LNHNV, CDR2 YYDKDF, per germline (reference sequence). CDR3 amino acids: CATSREIWNRGETQYF. In DNA form, the CDR3 reads TGTGCCACCAGCAGAGAAATTTGGAACAGGGGAGAGACCCAGTACTTC.

The V gene is TRBV20-1, the J gene TRBJ2-1, with D perhaps being TRBD1 or TRBD2 (5 bases each). V was cut by 6 bases and J by 7 bases, with 19 bases left in between. The CDR3 has 14 amino acids. Germline CDR1 is DFQATT and CDR2 is SNEGSKA (reference sequence). CDR3 sequence: CSAPGQVQGNEQFF. CDR3 DNA sequence: TGCAGTGCCCCGGGGCAGGTCCAAGGGAATGAGCAGTTCTTC.

This clonotype has just a few counts. The chain carries TRBV20-1 and TRBJ2-1; either TRBD1 or TRBD2 may fit D (5 bases each). CDR3 length equals 15 residues. Trimming took 0 bases from V and 3 from J, leaving 12 bases between them. Germline V gives CDR1 DFQATT, CDR2 SNEGSKA (reference sequence). The CDR3 DNA reads TGCAGTGCTAGAGATCCGGGACGTTACTACAATGAGCAGTTCTTC. It encodes CSARDPGRYYNEQFF.

J is TRBJ1-5 and V is TRBV6-1, with 9 nucleotides matching TRBD1. V was pared by 6 bases and J by 7 bases, with 16 bases of the junction left unmatched. CDR3 length: 17 residues. In germline, CDR1 is MNHNS, CDR2 SASEGT. The CDR3 is CASRIYPGQGFGQPQHF. The CDR3, as DNA: TGTGCCAGCAGAATTTATCCGGGACAGGGTTTCGGGCAGCCCCAGCATTTT.

This sequence joins TRBV30 and TRBJ1-1, with D hard to call. The V gene's germline CDR1 is GTSNPN and CDR2 SVGIG (reference sequence). The CDR3 has 13 residues. The germline V and J ends were trimmed by 3 bases and 0 bases, with 8 bases remaining between them. CDR3: CAWSRILNTEAFF. CDR3 bases: TGTGCCTGGAGCCGAATACTGAACACTGAAGCTTTCTTT. The variable domain in full, with the rest retrieved from reference TRBV30 and TRBJ1-1, is SQTIHQWPATLVQPVGSPLSLECTVEGTSNPNLYWYRQAAGRGLQLLFYSVGIGQISSEVPQNLSASRPQDRQFILSSKKLLLSDSGFYLCAWSRILNTEAFFGQGTRLTVV.

This chain joins TRBV3-1 and TRBJ2-7; maybe TRBD2 (5 bases). Trimming took 0 bases from V and 5 from J, leaving 14 bases between them. CDR1 LGHDT and CDR2 YNNKEL come from the germline V gene (reference sequence). The CDR3 length is 15 residues. CDR3 protein: CASSQESLAGHEQYF. The DNA for the CDR3 is TGTGCCAGCAGCCAAGAAAGCCTAGCCGGCCACGAGCAGTACTTC.

This clonotype was detected a few times. The chain is built from TRBV12-3 or TRBV12-4 and TRBJ1-5; D is possibly TRBD1 (6 bases). Trimming pared 3 bases from V and 0 bases from J, leaving 9 bases between. This CDR3 has 15 residues. CDR3 region: CASSLGAYSNQPQHF. The CDR3 DNA reads TGTGCCAGCAGTTTGGGGGCCTATAGCAATCAGCCCCAGCATTTT.

This clonotype appeared a few times. The V and J genes are TRBV28 and TRBJ2-7; D is undetermined. The length of the CDR3 is 12 residues. V was shortened by 4 bases and J by 7 bases, with 11 bases between the two germline ends. Germline V gene lookup returns CDR1 MDHEN and CDR2 SYDVKM. The CDR3 region has the DNA TGTGCCAGCAGTTCGCTTAGTGAGGAGCAGTACTTC. It codes for CASSSLSEEQYF.

This clonotype was recorded many times. The chain couples TRBV7-8 to TRBJ1-1; possibly TRBD1 for D (6 bases). Germline lookup yields CDR1 SGHVS and CDR2 FQNEAQ. This CDR3 has 16 amino acids. V was cut by 1 base and J by 1 base, with 13 bases left in between. As DNA, the CDR3 is TGTGCCAGCAGCTTAGGGGCAGGGGACTCGAACACTGAAGCTTTCTTT. Its translation: CASSLGAGDSNTEAFF.

A note on this clonotype: A much larger clone differs by one base, so this may be a read error. This chain connects TRBV12-3 or TRBV12-4 to TRBJ1-1; D is ambiguous. This CDR3 has 13 residues. CDR3 nucleotide sequence: TGTGCCAGCAGTTTAGGGGAGAACACTGAAGATTTCTTT. Protein product: CASSLGENTEDFF.

The genes are TRBV4-2 and TRBJ2-3; 8 bases align to TRBD2. CDR3 length: 18 residues. V trimming: 0 bases; J trimming: 0 bases; junction bases outside the gene matches: 8. Germline-derived CDR1 and CDR2 are LGHNA and YNFKEQ. Written as DNA, the CDR3 is TGTGCCAGCAGCCAAGACGGAGTCGGGGGGGCTAGCACAGATACGCAGTATTTT. This translates into CASSQDGVGGASTDTQYF.